A single sample is the source of the 26 T cell receptor beta chains below, sequenced in a study of T cell clones after liver transplantation. The repertoire was sequenced with immunoSEQ multiplex PCR; TCRdb's copy has only in-frame clones and lacks some. The sample yields tens of thousands of clones, 71% seen once. The source was CD4+ T cells from blood, collected before liver transplant. The source is a human donor who received a liver transplant.

The CDR3 nucleotides read TGTGCCAGCAGCTTACTAGCGGGGGGCGGAAATACAGATACGCAGTATTTT. It yields the protein CASSLLAGGGNTDTQYF. The genes are TRBV11-2 and TRBJ2-3, with 11 bases identical to TRBD2. CDR3 length: 17 residues. Germline assignment: CDR1 SGHAT and CDR2 FQNNGV. Unmatched junction bases numbered 7, after V lost 2 bases and J lost 3 bases.

CDR3 DNA sequence: TGTGCCAGCTCACCACTCCCCGGACAGATTTACGAGCAGTACTTC. It is translated as CASSPLPGQIYEQYF. The chain recombines TRBV18 with TRBJ2-7, with a weak D call TRBD1 (6 bases). CDR3 length: 15 residues. CDR1 is KGHSH and CDR2 is LQKENI in the germline V gene. Trimming removed 1 base from V and 4 bases from J, with 14 bases in between. The entire variable domain, with the rest obtained from reference TRBV18 and TRBJ2-7, is as follows: NAGVMQNPRHLVRRRGQEARLRCSPMKGHSHVYWYRQLPEEGLKFMVYLQKENIIDESGMPKERFSAEFPKEGPSILRIQQVVRGDSAAYFCASSPLPGQIYEQYFGPGTRLTVT.

The chain recombines TRBV5-4 with TRBJ2-2; possibly TRBD1 for D (6 bases). This CDR3 is 15 amino acids long. The ends were cut back, 2 bases at V and 1 base at J, with 9 bases in the middle. Germline V gives CDR1 SGHNT, CDR2 YYREEE (reference sequence). As DNA, the CDR3 is TGTGCCAGCAGCTTCCCGACAGGGAACACCGGGGAGCTGTTTTTT. This gives the protein CASSFPTGNTGELFF.

The rearrangement joins TRBV28 to TRBJ2-2; tentative D call: TRBD2 (6 bases). V gave up 7 bases and J gave up 1 base, with 7 bases separating them. This CDR3 contains 13 residues. From germline, CDR1 is MDHEN and CDR2 SYDVKM. The CDR3 DNA reads as TGTGCCAGCATGCGGGAGAACACCGGGGAGCTGTTTTTT. Its protein is CASMRENTGELFF.

This rearrangement joins TRBV19 to TRBJ2-2; D not certain. V lost 6 bases to trimming and J lost 0 bases, with 11 bases between them. This CDR3 comprises 15 residues. Germline assignment: CDR1 LNHDA and CDR2 SQIVND (reference sequence). The CDR3 DNA reads TGTGCCAGTAGGGTCACAGCCGCGAACACCGGGGAGCTGTTTTTT. Translating gives CASRVTAANTGELFF.

J is TRBJ2-5 and V is TRBV2; the match to TRBD2 covers 11 bases. The CDR3 has 16 residues. Germline-derived CDR1 and CDR2 are SNHLY and FYNNEI. V gave up 3 bases and J gave up 2 bases; unmatched junction bases: 5. The CDR3 loop reads CASSDSTSGAQETQYF. The DNA for the CDR3 is TGTGCCAGCAGTGATTCGACTAGCGGGGCTCAAGAGACCCAGTACTTC.

This clone was counted many times. The rearrangement uses TRBV10-1 and TRBJ1-2; 7 positions agree with TRBD1. J gave up 7 bases and V 6 bases, and 8 bases lay outside the gene matches. This CDR3 comprises 13 residues. Germline assignment: CDR1 WNHNN and CDR2 SYGVQD (reference sequence). CDR3 sequence reads: CASSGDRVGGYTF. The CDR3 coding sequence is TGCGCCAGCAGCGGCGACAGGGTTGGTGGCTACACCTTC.

The V gene is TRBV2, the J gene TRBJ1-1; no reliable D call. The CDR3 sequence is 13 residues long. Germline V gene lookup returns CDR1 SNHLY and CDR2 FYNNEI. V lost 2 bases to trimming and J lost 1 base, with 5 bases between them. The CDR3 is CASSESWNTEAFF. The DNA of the CDR3 is TGTGCCAGCAGTGAATCCTGGAACACTGAAGCTTTCTTT.

This sequence joins TRBV30 and TRBJ2-6; D gene uncertain. Germline CDR1 GTSNPN, CDR2 SVGIG (reference sequence). The CDR3 length is 14 residues. V lost 5 bases and J 1 base, leaving 9 bases between the germline ends. The CDR3 is CAWLIASGANVLTF. The CDR3, as DNA: TGTGCCTGGCTTATCGCGTCTGGGGCCAACGTCCTGACTTTC.

The chain couples TRBV28 to TRBJ2-3; 10 positions agree with TRBD2. Unmatched junction bases numbered 11, after V lost 7 bases and J lost 4 bases. Germline V CDR1 and CDR2: MDHEN, SYDVKM. This CDR3 is built from 16 residues. CDR3 loop: CASTSPSGGAADTQYF. The CDR3 DNA follows: TGTGCCAGCACCTCACCGAGCGGGGGGGCCGCAGATACGCAGTATTTT. The full variable domain, with the rest looked up from reference TRBV28 and TRBJ2-3, is DVKVTQSSRYLVKRTGEKVFLECVQDMDHENMFWYRQDPGLGLRLIYFSYDVKMKEKGDIPEGYSVSREKKERFSLILESASTNQTSMYLCASTSPSGGAADTQYFGPGTRLTVL.

This chain joins TRBV18 and TRBJ1-2; 7 bases match TRBD1. The V and J ends lost 6 bases and 0 bases, in that order; junction bases with no gene match: 10. The CDR3 length is 16 residues. Per the germline V gene, CDR1 is KGHSH and CDR2 is LQKENI. The CDR3 bases are TGTGCCAGCTCTCGCGAAGGGACAGTAGCTAACTATGGCTACACCTTC. Protein sequence: CASSREGTVANYGYTF.

This chain joins TRBV19 and TRBJ2-2; 8 nucleotides line up with TRBD2. The CDR3 extends over 15 amino acids. Germline V CDR1 and CDR2: LNHDA, SQIVND (reference sequence). The V segment lost 3 bases and the J segment 5 bases; nucleotides outside the gene matches: 5. The DNA of the CDR3 is TGTGCCAGTAGTATGGGACTAGGTAGTACCGGGGAGCTGTTTTTT. Its translation is CASSMGLGSTGELFF.

The chain uses TRBV19 and TRBJ2-2; 8 nucleotides match TRBD1. V gave up 6 bases and J gave up 6 bases; unmatched junction bases: 3. Germline-derived CDR1 and CDR2 are LNHDA and SQIVND (reference sequence). The CDR3 is made up of 13 amino acids. The CDR3: CASRRTGSGELFF. DNA for the CDR3: TGTGCCAGTAGGAGGACAGGGTCCGGGGAGCTGTTTTTT.

The V and J genes are TRBV28 and TRBJ1-2; TRBD1 matches at 11 bases. The germline V gene encodes CDR1 MDHEN and CDR2 SYDVKM. This CDR3 has 15 amino acids. The V and J ends lost 5 bases and 8 bases, in that order; junction bases with no gene match: 10. The CDR3 protein is CASSTNGQGAGGYTF. The CDR3 DNA follows: TGTGCCAGCAGTACAAACGGACAGGGGGCGGGCGGCTACACCTTC.

The chain employs TRBV5-5 and TRBJ1-6, with D hard to call. CDR1 SGHKS and CDR2 YYEKEE come from the germline V gene (reference sequence). Trimming removed 4 bases from V and 7 bases from J, with 12 bases in between. This CDR3 has 14 amino acids. CDR3: CASSNSLPNSPLHF. Here the CDR3 DNA reads TGTGCCAGCAGCAACAGCTTACCCAATTCACCCCTCCACTTT.

V usage is TRBV11-2 and J usage is TRBJ1-1, with unresolved D. Germline CDR1 SGHAT, CDR2 FQNNGV. Between the trimmed V and J ends, which lost 3 bases and 3 bases, there was a span of 11 bases. CDR3 length: 14 amino acids. The CDR3 loop reads CASSLIGSDTEAFF. CDR3 DNA sequence: TGTGCCAGCAGCTTGATCGGGTCGGACACTGAAGCTTTCTTT.

J is TRBJ2-2 and V is TRBV7-8; D is unclear. This CDR3 is built from 15 residues. Deletions cut 2 bases from V and 4 bases from J, with 11 bases between. CDR1 and CDR2 (germline): SGHVS, FQNEAQ. The CDR3: CASSLTIVVTGELFF. CDR3 sequence (DNA): TGTGCCAGCAGCTTAACTATCGTCGTCACCGGGGAGCTGTTTTTT.

The genes are TRBV6-5 and TRBJ2-5; tentative D call: TRBD1 (6 bases). This CDR3 has 15 residues. V lost 2 bases, J lost 8 bases, and 18 bases lay in between. From germline, CDR1 is MNHEY and CDR2 SVGAGI. This CDR3 reads CASSYRTVPGDTQYF. CDR3 nucleotides: TGTGCCAGCAGTTACAGGACAGTTCCCGGCGACACCCAGTACTTC.

The J gene is TRBJ2-4, the V gene TRBV19, with TRBD1 matching over 9 bases. Germline-derived CDR1 and CDR2 are LNHDA and SQIVND (reference sequence). Trimming cost V 7 bases and J 7 bases; bases outside gene matches: 8. The length of the CDR3 is 14 residues. CDR3 sequence reads: CASKEGQGPNIQYF. The CDR3 DNA reads as TGTGCCAGTAAGGAGGGACAGGGTCCCAACATTCAGTACTTC.

The chain couples TRBV28 to TRBJ2-7; tentatively, D is TRBD1 (5 bases). The V and J ends lost 7 bases and 5 bases respectively, with 18 bases between them. Looked up from germline, CDR1 is MDHEN and CDR2 is SYDVKM. This CDR3 comprises 14 residues. This chain's CDR3 is CASKKGVGLDEQYF. CDR3 DNA sequence: TGTGCCAGCAAAAAAGGGGTTGGGTTGGACGAGCAGTACTTC.

This chain connects TRBV5-6 to TRBJ1-6; 7 nucleotides align to TRBD1. V lost 4 bases and J lost 5; bases outside the gene matches: 9. The CDR3 length is 16 residues. Germline assignment: CDR1 SGHDT and CDR2 YYEEEE. CDR3 amino acids: CASSPGDRAHNSPLHF. For the CDR3, the DNA is TGTGCCAGCAGCCCTGGCGACAGGGCCCATAATTCACCCCTCCACTTT.

The chain recombines TRBV7-9 with TRBJ2-3, with D perhaps matching TRBD2 (5 bases). This CDR3 is 15 amino acids long. The germline CDR1 and CDR2 sequences are SEHNR and FQNEAQ (reference sequence). Trimming cost V 2 bases and J 7 bases, with 16 bases left between them. The CDR3 DNA follows: TGTGCCAGCAGCTTATTCGGAGGTTCGGCCAATACGCAGTATTTT. This sequence encodes CASSLFGGSANTQYF. The whole variable domain, filled in from reference TRBV7-9 and TRBJ2-3, reads DTGVSQNPRHKITKRGQNVTFRCDPISEHNRLYWYRQTLGQGPEFLTYFQNEAQLEKSRLLSDRFSAERPKGSFSTLEIQRTEQGDSAMYLCASSLFGGSANTQYFGPGTRLTVL.

V is TRBV7-2 and J is TRBJ1-6, with D tentatively TRBD1 (6 bases). CDR1 and CDR2 from the germline V gene are SGHTA and FQGNSA. The CDR3 totals 15 residues. Between the trimmed V and J ends, which lost 5 bases and 3 bases, there was a span of 11 bases. In nucleotides, the CDR3 is TGTGCCAGCAGCACCCAACAGGGCTATAATTCACCCCTCCACTTT. It codes for CASSTQQGYNSPLHF. The full variable domain, rest sourced from reference TRBV7-2 and TRBJ1-6, is GAGVSQSPSNKVTEKGKDVELRCDPISGHTALYWYRQSLGQGLEFLIYFQGNSAPDKSGLPSDRFSAERTGGSVSTLTIQRTQQEDSAVYLCASSTQQGYNSPLHFGNGTRLTVT.

This clone has a handful of counts. This rearrangement joins TRBV28 to TRBJ1-6; D unclear. The V gene's germline CDR1 is MDHEN and CDR2 SYDVKM. This CDR3 has 14 residues. Between the trimmed V and J ends, which lost 7 bases and 2 bases, there was a span of 9 bases. The chain's CDR3 is CASKGRTYNSPLHF. Written as DNA, the CDR3 is TGTGCCAGCAAAGGGAGGACCTATAATTCACCCCTCCACTTT.

J is TRBJ1-4 and V is TRBV7-9, with 8 bases matching TRBD1. The germline V gene has CDR1 SEHNR and CDR2 FQNEAQ (reference sequence). The CDR3 sequence is 14 residues long. The V segment lost 4 bases and the J segment 4 bases; nucleotides outside the gene matches: 2. CDR3 DNA sequence: TGTGCCAGCAGCTCGGGACAGGATAATGAAAAACTGTTTTTT. Protein sequence: CASSSGQDNEKLFF.

V is TRBV18 and J is TRBJ1-2; 10 bases are shared with TRBD1. V dropped 3 bases and J dropped 3; count of bases not matched to a gene: 1. The CDR3 runs 14 residues. CDR1 is KGHSH, CDR2 LQKENI, per germline. In DNA form, the CDR3 reads TGTGCCAGCTCACCCGGGACAGGGGACTATGGCTACACCTTC. The encoded protein is CASSPGTGDYGYTF.